The next 28 T cell receptor beta chains were all read from a single sample in a study of T cells after yellow fever vaccination. Each CDR3 protein is one row after TCRdb ran MiXCR on the 5' RACE reads. This sample yields around 550,000 distinct CDR3 sequences, of which 15% to 20% are seen a single time; roughly an eighth belongs to the top ten. The material was PBMCs, obtained 15 days after the yellow fever booster vaccination. These receptors were obtained from a man aged 25 to 40 who received the YFV17D yellow fever vaccine.

The rearrangement uses TRBV7-9 and TRBJ1-4; 7 bases align to TRBD1. Trimming removed 3 bases from V and 9 bases from J; junction bases left unmatched: 7. Germline V gene sequence: CDR1 SEHNR, CDR2 FQNEAQ (reference sequence). The CDR3 spans 14 residues. CDR3 protein: CASSFRQGAKKLFF. The CDR3, as DNA: TGTGCCAGCAGCTTCCGACAGGGCGCTAAAAAACTGTTTTTT.

This clonotype was picked up a small number of times. The V call is TRBV3-1, the J call TRBJ2-1, with 8 bases matching TRBD1. The CDR3 has 14 residues. The V gene end was trimmed by 8 bases and the J gene end by 2 bases; junction bases not matched to a gene: 5. Per the germline V gene, CDR1 is LGHDT and CDR2 is YNNKEL (reference sequence). The CDR3: CASVLGQAYNEQFF. In nucleotides, the CDR3 is TGTGCCAGCGTATTGGGACAGGCCTACAATGAGCAGTTCTTC.

This clonotype was seen a few times. The chain combines TRBV10-3 with TRBJ2-7, with 8 bases aligning to TRBD1. The CDR3 loop spans 17 amino acids. Looked up from germline, CDR1 is ENHRY and CDR2 is SYGVKD. V trimming: 7 bases; J trimming: 5 bases; junction bases outside the gene matches: 19. The CDR3: CAITINPIGQGMDEQYF. DNA of the CDR3: TGTGCCATCACCATTAATCCTATCGGACAGGGTATGGACGAGCAGTACTTC.

The V call is TRBV4-2, the J call TRBJ2-1; 9 bases line up with TRBD2. CDR1 is LGHNA and CDR2 is YNFKEQ in the germline V gene. V lost 3 bases, J lost 1 base, and 4 bases stayed unmatched. The CDR3 covers 16 residues. This chain's CDR3 is CASSQGSGRSYNEQFF. CDR3 DNA: TGTGCCAGCAGCCAGGGTAGCGGGAGATCCTACAATGAGCAGTTCTTC.

The V call is TRBV6-5, the J call TRBJ2-2; D not certain. The V end was cut by 0 bases, the J end by 6 bases, with 11 bases between. Germline V gene data show CDR1 as MNHEY and CDR2 as SVGAGI. CDR3 size: 15 residues. The CDR3 bases are TGTGCCAGCAGTTACTCGAGAGGATTGCCCGGGGAGCTGTTTTTT. Its translation is CASSYSRGLPGELFF.

This chain uses TRBV5-1 with TRBJ2-3; no definite D call. CDR3 size: 13 residues. The V and J ends lost 5 bases and 5 bases respectively, with 12 bases between them. Germline assignment: CDR1 SGHRS and CDR2 YFSETQ. The CDR3 reads CASSTHTRDTQYF. The CDR3 DNA is TGCGCCAGCAGTACCCATACCCGAGATACGCAGTATTTT.

The chain links TRBV12-3 or TRBV12-4 to TRBJ2-7; maybe TRBD2 (5 bases). The CDR3 sequence is 15 residues long. V lost 5 bases to trimming and J lost 0 bases, with 14 bases between them. The CDR3 loop is CASSGGGLSSYEQYF. As DNA, the CDR3 is TGTGCCAGCAGTGGAGGCGGCTTGAGCTCCTACGAGCAGTACTTC.

The chain employs TRBV6-2 or TRBV6-3 and TRBJ1-3; D may be TRBD1 (6 bases). Germline CDR1 and CDR2: MNHEY and SVGEGT. CDR3 length: 14 amino acids. Trimming pared 6 bases from V and 3 bases from J, leaving 12 bases between. This chain's CDR3 is CASRPWTVGNTIYF. The CDR3 DNA reads TGTGCCAGCAGGCCCTGGACAGTTGGAAACACCATATATTTT.

This clonotype was found a few times. The chain has TRBV29-1 and TRBJ2-3; D unresolved. Trimming shortened V by 0 bases and J by 5 bases, and 18 bases separated the two germline ends. Germline assignment: CDR1 SQVTM and CDR2 ANQGSEA. This CDR3 comprises 16 residues. CDR3 amino acids: CSVEDLHGLGEDTQYF. CDR3 DNA: TGCAGCGTTGAAGATCTTCATGGCCTCGGTGAAGATACGCAGTATTTT.

The chain combines TRBV28 with TRBJ1-2, with unresolved D. Deletions cut 5 bases from V and 6 bases from J, with 16 bases between. The CDR3 covers 14 residues. The V gene's germline CDR1 is MDHEN and CDR2 SYDVKM. CDR3 DNA sequence: TGTGCCAGCAGTAACAGCGTCCCCCGAAATGGCTACACCTTC. Translation gives CASSNSVPRNGYTF.

This clonotype was seen a few times. The rearrangement links TRBV18 to TRBJ1-1, with D unclear. Germline lookup yields CDR1 KGHSH and CDR2 LQKENI. The V gene lost 3 bases and the J gene lost 4 bases, with 9 bases spanning the gap. The CDR3 covers 13 residues. The chain's CDR3 is CASSPKRGTEAFF. The CDR3 coding sequence is TGTGCCAGCTCACCCAAACGGGGCACTGAAGCTTTCTTT.

A few counts support this clonotype. V and J are TRBV7-2 and TRBJ2-1; 7 bases map to TRBD2. The length of the CDR3 is 13 residues. In germline, CDR1 is SGHTA, CDR2 FQGNSA. V was clipped by 3 bases and J by 9 bases; unmatched bases: 5. CDR3 DNA sequence: TGTGCCAGCAGCTTCGGACTAGGGGTTGAGCAGTTCTTC. Its translation is CASSFGLGVEQFF.

There are a few counts of this clonotype. This rearrangement joins TRBV2 to TRBJ2-1, with D perhaps assigned TRBD1 or TRBD2 (6 bases each). Per the germline V gene, CDR1 is SNHLY and CDR2 is FYNNEI. V was pared by 6 bases and J by 5 bases, with 20 bases between. The CDR3 extends over 16 amino acids. The CDR3 region has the DNA TGTGCCAGCAGGGCAATGGGGGGCGCGTTTGACAATGAGCAGTTCTTC. It is translated as CASRAMGGAFDNEQFF.

The rearrangement joins TRBV7-3 to TRBJ2-3; D unclear. This CDR3 contains 15 residues. V lost 1 base to trimming and J lost 2 bases, with 10 bases between them. Looked up from germline, CDR1 is SGHTA and CDR2 is FQGTGA. The CDR3 DNA sequence: TGTGCCAGCAGCTTAAGATGGGCAATCACAGATACGCAGTATTTT. This translates into CASSLRWAITDTQYF.

The CDR3 sequence is CSARDDGRGDEQYF. CDR3 bases: TGCAGTGCTAGAGATGACGGGAGGGGAGACGAGCAGTACTTC. This chain connects TRBV20-1 to TRBJ2-7; TRBD2 agrees at 8 bases. The J segment lost 5 bases and the V segment lost 0 bases, leaving 6 bases of the junction unmatched. Germline V gene data show CDR1 as DFQATT and CDR2 as SNEGSKA (reference sequence). The CDR3 runs 14 residues.

This clonotype was counted a few times. This chain links TRBV10-1 with TRBJ2-1, with 9 bases aligning to TRBD2. Looked up from germline, CDR1 is WNHNN and CDR2 is SYGVQD (reference sequence). V was pared by 3 bases and J by 6 bases, with 9 bases of the junction left unmatched. The CDR3 consists of 16 residues. The CDR3 region is CASSDTSGWPGNEQFF. The CDR3 DNA reads TGCGCCAGCAGTGATACTAGCGGGTGGCCGGGCAATGAGCAGTTCTTC.

Only one count was recorded for this clonotype. This chain connects TRBV20-1 to TRBJ1-1; 7 bases are shared with TRBD1. The CDR3 extends over 15 amino acids. Trimming removed 4 bases from V and 1 base from J; junction bases left unmatched: 9. Germline loops: CDR1 DFQATT, CDR2 SNEGSKA (reference sequence). In nucleotides, the CDR3 is TGCAGTGCTAAACACAGGGGAAGTGGGAACACTGAAGCTTTCTTT. This translates into CSAKHRGSGNTEAFF.

This clonotype was seen a few times. V usage is TRBV7-2 and J usage is TRBJ2-7; maybe TRBD1 (5 bases). The CDR3 length is 14 residues. Germline V CDR1 and CDR2: SGHTA, FQGNSA. V was clipped by 2 bases and J by 1 base, with 9 bases between them. CDR3 nucleotide sequence: TGTGCCAGCAGCTTACAGGGAATTTCCTACGAGCAGTACTTC. It translates to CASSLQGISYEQYF.

The V gene is TRBV20-1, the J gene TRBJ1-2; 7 bases fit TRBD1. CDR1 and CDR2 from the germline V gene are DFQATT and SNEGSKA (reference sequence). The trim removed 0 bases at V and 6 bases at J, leaving 19 bases unmatched. The CDR3 runs to 18 residues. CDR3 in DNA: TGCAGTGCTAGAGACCTTTGGCCCTGGGACAGATGGGGGCATGGCTACACCTTC. Translation: CSARDLWPWDRWGHGYTF.

This chain links TRBV5-1 with TRBJ2-5, with TRBD1 matching over 8 bases. The V gene's germline CDR1 is SGHRS and CDR2 YFSETQ. V was pared by 5 bases and J by 5 bases, with 8 bases of the junction left unmatched. The CDR3 runs to 14 residues. The CDR3 nucleotides read TGCGCCAGCAGTCTGGACAGGGTGATGGAGACCCAGTACTTC. This codes for CASSLDRVMETQYF.

The chain's CDR3 is CASSLWTGGETQYF. For the CDR3, the DNA is TGTGCCAGCAGTTTGTGGACAGGGGGAGAGACCCAGTACTTC. J is TRBJ2-5 and V is TRBV12-3 or TRBV12-4, with TRBD1 matching over 10 bases. The CDR3 sequence is 14 residues long. V was pared by 3 bases and J by 4 bases, with 2 bases of the junction left unmatched.

V gene TRBV28 combines with J gene TRBJ1-1; no clear D gene. In germline, CDR1 is MDHEN, CDR2 SYDVKM. V gave up 2 bases and J gave up 5 bases, with 9 bases separating them. This CDR3 spans 13 amino acids. The CDR3 here is CASSLHSLTEAFF. The CDR3 nucleotides read TGTGCCAGCAGTTTACATAGCTTGACTGAAGCTTTCTTT.

This clonotype turned up a few times. The rearrangement links TRBV28 to TRBJ1-4; D not certain. From germline, CDR1 is MDHEN and CDR2 SYDVKM. The CDR3 loop spans 15 amino acids. Trimming took 4 bases from V and 0 from J, leaving 9 bases between them. The chain's CDR3 is CASSSHGATNEKLFF. For the CDR3, the DNA is TGTGCCAGCAGTTCGCACGGTGCAACTAATGAAAAACTGTTTTTT.

The chain couples TRBV19 to TRBJ2-7, with 14 bases matching TRBD2. This CDR3 has 16 residues. Germline assignment: CDR1 LNHDA and CDR2 SQIVND (reference sequence). The J segment lost 6 bases and the V segment lost 2 bases, leaving 6 bases of the junction unmatched. Here the CDR3 DNA reads TGTGCCAGTAGTATATATGGGACTAGCGGGAGCGGCGAGCAGTACTTC. It is translated as CASSIYGTSGSGEQYF.

J is TRBJ2-1 and V is TRBV19; 10 bases fit TRBD1. CDR1 LNHDA and CDR2 SQIVND come from the germline V gene (reference sequence). The CDR3 runs 15 residues. J gave up 5 bases and V 3 bases, and 4 bases lay outside the gene matches. CDR3 sequence reads: CASSMFGQGDNEQFF. As DNA, the CDR3 is TGTGCCAGTAGTATGTTTGGACAGGGGGACAATGAGCAGTTCTTC.

This chain uses TRBV12-3 or TRBV12-4 with TRBJ1-5, with 11 nucleotides matching TRBD1. CDR3 length equals 15 residues. The ends lost 7 bases at V and 1 base at J; junction bases unmatched: 3. This CDR3 is CASKGTGGSNQPQHF. The DNA of the CDR3 is TGTGCCAGCAAGGGGACAGGGGGAAGCAATCAGCCCCAGCATTTT.

This rearrangement joins TRBV12-3 or TRBV12-4 to TRBJ2-3; no clear D. The CDR3 is 13 residues long. Trimming took off 7 bases at V and 1 base at J, with 9 bases between the two ends. CDR3 protein: CASKDLGTDTQYF. DNA of the CDR3: TGTGCCAGCAAGGACCTAGGCACAGATACGCAGTATTTT.

This clonotype has just a few counts. The V and J genes are TRBV10-3 and TRBJ2-3, with 13 bases aligning to TRBD2. CDR1 and CDR2 from the germline V gene are ENHRY and SYGVKD. V lost 9 bases and J lost 5; bases outside the gene matches: 8. CDR3 length: 15 amino acids. The CDR3 DNA follows: TGTGCCATTAAAGGGACTAGCGGGAAAGGAGATACGCAGTATTTT. It codes for CAIKGTSGKGDTQYF.